This TCR beta chain was found in a study of cytomegalovirus exposure and HLA in healthy donors. Points from the study as a whole: In vitro, three CMV-associated chains proved specific for CMV antigens. Cytomegalovirus-associated status was assigned to 164 TCR beta chains. Per a prior analysis, the majority of TCR beta V segments were productive roughly 87% or roughly 30% of the time.

Primers for the PCR totalled 60 Vbeta and 13 Jbeta. Sequencing was performed with immunoSEQ multiplex PCR; in TCRdb, only in-frame clones are kept and a portion is missing. The data contain 70,000 or so clones, around 91% of them singletons. V dropped 8 bases and J dropped 6 bases, with 8 bases sitting between them. The CDR3 has 10 amino acids. Germline CDR1 MNHNY, CDR2 SVGAGI (reference sequence). Worth noting for this clone: Its antigen is as yet unknown.

The V call is TRBV6-6, the J call TRBJ2-7; D perhaps matches TRBD1 (6 bases). The sample was PBMCs. The TCR sequence derives from a woman in her 30s in good health and CMV-seropositive. The CDR3 here is CASGGREQYF. The CDR3 DNA follows: TGTGCCAGCGGGGGCCGCGAGCAGTACTTC.